A selection of T cell receptor beta chains follows, all from one sample in a study of cytomegalovirus exposure and HLA in healthy donors. TCRdb keeps only in-frame clones here, not all; method: immunoSEQ multiplex PCR. The top ten clones hold under 8% of a sample with about 100,000 clones, 60% to 85% of them seen once. The sample was PBMCs. The receptors derive from a man aged 45-65 years in good health and CMV-seropositive. The CDR3 runs from the conserved cysteine through the conserved F or W. Each record gives: V gene, D gene, J gene, clone size, CDR3 DNA, CDR3 protein. The D gene is left open where the match is weak. Rows give clone size only sometimes, using once, few, many, or a class for an expanded clone.

TRBV13	-	TRBJ1-2	-	TGTGCCAGCAGCTTAGGCACCGCCTGGACTGGGAACTATGGCTACACCTTC	CASSLGTAWTGNYGYTF
TRBV7-8	-	TRBJ1-2	-	TGTGCCAGCAGCTTAGCGCCGGGGTTCTATGGCTACACCTTC	CASSLAPGFYGYTF
TRBV30	TRBD1	TRBJ2-6	-	TGTGCCTGGAGTATTCCGGGACAGGGGGCCTCTGGGGCCAACGTCCTGACTTTC	CAWSIPGQGASGANVLTF
TRBV29-1	-	TRBJ2-5	once	TGCAGCTATGGACAGCTCCAGGAGACCCAGTACTTC	CSYGQLQETQYF
TRBV12-5	-	TRBJ1-3	-	TGTGCTAGTGGTTGGGGGGGGGAGGGACTCTCTGGAAACACCATATATTTT	CASGWGGEGLSGNTIYF
TRBV5-1	TRBD2	TRBJ2-1	once	TGCGCCAGCAGCTCTGGGACTAGCGGGGGTCACTACAATGAGCAGTTCTTC	CASSSGTSGGHYNEQFF
TRBV15	-	TRBJ2-1	-	TGTGCCACCAGCTTGCAGGGCCCCTACAATGAGCAGTTCTTC	CATSLQGPYNEQFF
TRBV27	TRBD1	TRBJ1-6	-	TGTGCCAGCAGTGCCGGGGGACAGGGGTTGACCTCACCCCTCAACTTT	CASSAGGQGLTSPLNF
TRBV4-3	TRBD1	TRBJ1-1	-	TGCGCCAGCAGTACACACAGGGGAGGAACTGAAGCTTTCTTT	CASSTHRGGTEAFF
TRBV5-6	TRBD1	TRBJ2-7	-	TGTGCCAGCAGCTCGGGACAGGCCGCCTACGAGCAGTACTTC	CASSSGQAAYEQYF
TRBV6-1	-	TRBJ2-7	-	TGTGCCAGCAGTGAATGGGCCCGGAGGGAGCAGTACTTC	CASSEWARREQYF
TRBV4-1	-	TRBJ2-7	-	TGCGCCAGCAGCCAAGATTATAAACAGGCCCTCACCTACGAGCAGTACTTC	CASSQDYKQALTYEQYF
TRBV9	TRBD2	TRBJ2-7	-	TGTGCCAGCAGCCCTAGCGGGGGGATCCTCTACGAGCAGTACTTC	CASSPSGGILYEQYF
TRBV28	TRBD1	TRBJ1-5	-	TGTGCCAGCAGTGCCGGGACAGGGGGCAATCAGCCCCAGCATTTT	CASSAGTGGNQPQHF
TRBV6-1	-	TRBJ1-5	-	TGTGCCAGCAGTGAAATGGGGCGTCAGCCCCAGCATTTT	CASSEMGRQPQHF
TRBV10-3	-	TRBJ1-2	few	TGTGCCATCAGTGAGTCTAGGGGATATGGCTACACCTTC	CAISESRGYGYTF
TRBV10-3	TRBD1	TRBJ1-2	-	TGTGCCATCAGTGAGTCCCCTGACAGGGGGGGTGGCTACACCTTC	CAISESPDRGGGYTF
TRBV6-6	-	TRBJ2-7	-	TGTGCCATTGCGAGGGCCACCTACGAGCAGTACTTC	CAIARATYEQYF
TRBV7-6	-	TRBJ2-7	-	TGTGCCAGCAGCTTAGGGCGGGGGCTCCCCTACGAGCAGTACTTC	CASSLGRGLPYEQYF
TRBV6-1	-	TRBJ1-5	few	TGTGCCAGCACGGGGGAATATAGCAATCAGCCCCAGAATTTT	CASTGEYSNQPQNF
TRBV18	TRBD1	TRBJ2-6	-	TGTGCCAGCTCACCTCAGGGGGTGGTAGCTGGGGCCAACGTCCTGACTTTC	CASSPQGVVAGANVLTF
TRBV5-1	TRBD1	TRBJ1-2	-	TGCGCCAGCAGCCAAGGGACAGGGGATGGCTACACCTTC	CASSQGTGDGYTF
TRBV30	-	TRBJ1-4	few	TGTGCCTGGAGCTTGTCAACTAATGAAAAACTGTTTTTT	CAWSLSTNEKLFF
TRBV7-6	-	TRBJ1-6	few	TGTGCCAGCAGCTTAGACCATCCAGGGGCTCCCTATAATTCACCCCTCCACTTT	CASSLDHPGAPYNSPLHF
TRBV18	TRBD1	TRBJ2-7	-	TGTGCCAGCTCACCACCGACGGGGACAGGGATCTACGAGCAGTACTTC	CASSPPTGTGIYEQYF
TRBV7-2	TRBD1	TRBJ2-1	-	TGTGCCAGCGGCTTCGGGCGGACAGGCTACAATGAGCAGTTCTTC	CASGFGRTGYNEQFF
TRBV28	-	TRBJ2-6	once	TGTGCCAGCAGTACAGGCCCCTCTGGGGCCAACGTCCTGACTTTC	CASSTGPSGANVLTF
TRBV30	TRBD1	TRBJ1-5	-	TGTGCCTGGAGTTTAAGGGGGCTGGGCAATCAGCCCCAGCATTTT	CAWSLRGLGNQPQHF
TRBV5-4	-	TRBJ2-3	-	TGTGCCAGCAGCTTGCGGCCGGACTCCCCCCGGTATTTT	CASSLRPDSPRYF
TRBV13	-	TRBJ2-1	-	TGTGCCAGCAGCTCGGGACTTAAAGGCGGCAATGAGCAGTTCTTC	CASSSGLKGGNEQFF
TRBV7-8	-	TRBJ2-5	-	TGTGCCAGCAGCGCGCAGGGAACCCAGTACTTC	CASSAQGTQYF
TRBV7-2	-	TRBJ1-5	-	TGTGCCAGCAGCTCAACCGGGGGGTATAGCAATCAGCCCCAGCATTTT	CASSSTGGYSNQPQHF
TRBV19	-	TRBJ1-1	-	TGTGCCAGTAGTATCTCACGGTTCACTGAAGCTTTCTTT	CASSISRFTEAFF
TRBV6-1	-	TRBJ2-3	-	TGTGCCAGCAGTGAATCGATGGGGGCGGCCACAGATACGCAGTATTTT	CASSESMGAATDTQYF
TRBV28	TRBD1	TRBJ1-1	-	TGTGCCACCCTGTCGGGACAGGGGATAGGCGCCACTGAAGCTTTCTTT	CATLSGQGIGATEAFF
TRBV18	-	TRBJ2-7	once	TGTGCCAGCTCACCACCGTACAGCAACGAGCAGTACTTC	CASSPPYSNEQYF
TRBV7-8	-	TRBJ2-5	few	TGTGCCAGCAGCTTAGAGGTGGGGCCAGGGTTGGAGGAGACCCAGTACTTC	CASSLEVGPGLEETQYF
TRBV5-5	-	TRBJ1-2	-	TGTGCCAGCAGCCCGGAGCTGACAGATGGCTACACCTTC	CASSPELTDGYTF
TRBV30	TRBD2	TRBJ2-7	-	TGTGCCTGGAGTGTGGGGGGGGGTACCTACGAGCAGTACTTC	CAWSVGGGTYEQYF
TRBV2	-	TRBJ1-1	-	TGTGCCAGCCGCATGGCTCTTGAAGCTTTCTTT	CASRMALEAFF
TRBV5-1	-	TRBJ2-5	few	TGCGCCAGCAGCTTGGTATCAGGGGTAGAGACCCAGTACTTC	CASSLVSGVETQYF
TRBV10-3	TRBD1	TRBJ1-2	once	TGTGCCATCAGTGAGTCTACAGGGGGGGGCTATGGCTACACCTTC	CAISESTGGGYGYTF
TRBV30	TRBD1	TRBJ1-2	-	TGTGCCTGGAGGCAGGGGGCCAATGGCTACACCTTC	CAWRQGANGYTF
TRBV28	-	TRBJ2-7	-	TGTGCCAGCAGCAACAGGGCACGGACCTACGAGCAGTACTTC	CASSNRARTYEQYF
TRBV29-1	TRBD1	TRBJ1-2	once	TGCAGCGTCTTGGACAGGGGTGGTTATGGCTACACCTTC	CSVLDRGGYGYTF
TRBV5-5	TRBD2	TRBJ2-5	-	TGTGCCAGCACCATCACCCCAGCGGGGGCCCAAGAGACCCAGTACTTC	CASTITPAGAQETQYF
TRBV6-5	-	TRBJ1-1	-	TGTGCCAGCAGTTCTGCGGGCACTGAAGCTTTCTTT	CASSSAGTEAFF
TRBV7-2	-	TRBJ1-4	-	TGTGCCAGCAGCTTCGGGGGTGGGGTGGGTGAAAAACTGTTTTTT	CASSFGGGVGEKLFF
TRBV18	-	TRBJ1-2	-	TGTGCCAGCTCCATCGACAGCAACTATGGCTACCCCTTC	CASSIDSNYGYPF
TRBV7-6	TRBD2	TRBJ2-3	-	TGTGCCAGCAGCCCGGCGGGGGGGAGCACAGATACGCAGTATTTT	CASSPAGGSTDTQYF